This T cell receptor beta chain was retrieved from a study of T cell responses to AZD1222 COVID-19 vaccine. Study results and caveats: Donors in the cohort were predominantly white British and more often female, and clonal diversity was possibly underestimated.

As to this clone: Antigen unknown.

Germline values: CDR1 SGHTS, CDR2 YDEGEE. The V segment lost 4 bases and the J segment 0 bases; nucleotides outside the gene matches: 5. The CDR3 has 17 amino acids. The data were produced by immunoSEQ multiplex PCR, yet TCRdb's version contains in-frame clones alone and is incomplete. The data hold about 130,000 clones, with around 87% observed a single time. The source is an adult in good health. The sample was peripheral blood, taken on day 0 of AZD1222 vaccination. The chain combines TRBV5-8 with TRBJ2-3; 13 bases line up with TRBD2. DNA of the CDR3: TGTGCCAGCAGCGCCGGACTAGCGGGGGAGAGCACAGATACGCAGTATTTT. Protein: CASSAGLAGESTDTQYF. Combining the CDR3 with reference TRBV5-8 and TRBJ2-3 gives the whole variable domain EAGVTQSPTHLIKTRGQQATLRCSPISGHTSVYWYQQALGLGLQFLLWYDEGEERNRGNFPPRFSGRQFPNYSSELNVNALELEDSALYLCASSAGLAGESTDTQYFGPGTRLTVL.